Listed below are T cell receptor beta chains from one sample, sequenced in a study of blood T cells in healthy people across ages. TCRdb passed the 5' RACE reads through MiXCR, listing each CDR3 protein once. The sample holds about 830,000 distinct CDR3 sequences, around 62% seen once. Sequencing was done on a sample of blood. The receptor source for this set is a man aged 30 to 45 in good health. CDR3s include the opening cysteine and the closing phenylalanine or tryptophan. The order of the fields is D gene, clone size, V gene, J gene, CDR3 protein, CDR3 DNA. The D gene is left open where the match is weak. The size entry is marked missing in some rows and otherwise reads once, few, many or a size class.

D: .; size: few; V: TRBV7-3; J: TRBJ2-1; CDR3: CASSFTPTVEQFF; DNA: TGTGCCAGCAGCTTTACCCCAACGGTGGAGCAGTTCTTC
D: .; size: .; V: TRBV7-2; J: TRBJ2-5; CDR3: CASSLTTGLIKETQYF; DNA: TGTGCCAGCAGCCTAACGACGGGACTCATAAAAGAGACCCAGTACTTC
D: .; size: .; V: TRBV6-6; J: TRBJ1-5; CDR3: CASSAAGMNQPQHF; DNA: TGTGCCAGCAGCGCGGCAGGGATGAATCAGCCCCAGCATTTT
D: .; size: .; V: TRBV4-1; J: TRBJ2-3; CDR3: CASSLVEAAGDTQYF; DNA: TGCGCCAGTAGCCTTGTCGAGGCTGCTGGAGATACGCAGTATTTT
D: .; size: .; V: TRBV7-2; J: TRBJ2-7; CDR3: CASSVTVAYEQYF; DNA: TGTGCCAGCAGCGTAACTGTGGCCTACGAGCAGTACTTC
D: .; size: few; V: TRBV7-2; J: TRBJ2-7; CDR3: CASRNGKSYEQYF; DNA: TGTGCCAGCAGGAACGGGAAATCCTACGAGCAGTACTTC
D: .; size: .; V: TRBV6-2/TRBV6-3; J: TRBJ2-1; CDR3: CASSSAQAYNEQFF; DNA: TGTGCCAGCAGTTCCGCGCAGGCCTACAATGAGCAGTTCTTC
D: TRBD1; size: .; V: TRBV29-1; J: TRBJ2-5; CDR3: CSVTSGTGFQETQYF; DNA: TGCAGCGTTACCTCCGGGACAGGTTTCCAAGAGACCCAGTACTTC
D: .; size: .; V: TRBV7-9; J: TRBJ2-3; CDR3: CASLIGTDTQYF; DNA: TGTGCCAGCCTCATCGGCACAGATACGCAGTATTTT
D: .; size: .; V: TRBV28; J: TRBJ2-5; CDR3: CASRPGVETQYF; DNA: TGTGCCAGCAGGCCCGGGGTAGAGACCCAGTACTTC
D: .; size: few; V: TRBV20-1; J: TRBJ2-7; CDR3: CSALTRDSSYEQYF; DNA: TGCAGTGCGCTGACTCGGGACTCCTCCTACGAGCAGTACTTC
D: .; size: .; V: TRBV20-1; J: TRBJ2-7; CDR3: CSARDWQIYEQYF; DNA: TGCAGTGCTAGAGATTGGCAGATCTACGAGCAGTACTTC
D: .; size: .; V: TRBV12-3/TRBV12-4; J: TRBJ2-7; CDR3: CASSFGESIYEQYF; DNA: TGTGCCAGCAGTTTTGGTGAGAGTATCTACGAGCAGTACTTC
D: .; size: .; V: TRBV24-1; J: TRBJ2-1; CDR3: CATSDREQVEQFF; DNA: TGTGCCACCAGTGATCGGGAACAGGTTGAGCAGTTCTTC
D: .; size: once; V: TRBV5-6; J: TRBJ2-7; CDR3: CASSCGGRGDYEQYF; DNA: TGTGCCAGCAGCTGTGGGGGACGGGGAGACTACGAGCAGTACTTC
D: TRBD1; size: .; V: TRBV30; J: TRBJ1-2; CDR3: CAWMGTGYGYTF; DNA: TGTGCCTGGATGGGGACAGGCTATGGCTACACCTTC
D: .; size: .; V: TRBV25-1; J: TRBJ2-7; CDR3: CASSESESGRREQYF; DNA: TGTGCCAGCAGTGAATCGGAGTCAGGGAGGCGCGAGCAGTACTTC
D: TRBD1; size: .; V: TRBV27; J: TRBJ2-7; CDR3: CASSFSRGPYEQYF; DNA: TGTGCCAGCAGTTTTTCCAGGGGGCCCTACGAGCAGTACTTC
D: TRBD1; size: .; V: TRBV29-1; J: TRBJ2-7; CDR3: CSVTLQGAWGEQYF; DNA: TGCAGCGTTACCCTACAGGGGGCTTGGGGCGAGCAGTACTTC
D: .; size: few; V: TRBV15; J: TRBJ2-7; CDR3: CATSVTSGHIYEQYF; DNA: TGTGCCACCAGCGTAACCTCGGGACATATCTACGAGCAGTACTTC
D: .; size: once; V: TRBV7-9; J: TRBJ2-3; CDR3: CASSSGPPRIYTQYF; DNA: TGTGCCAGCAGCTCCGGACCCCCCCGAATATATACGCAGTATTTT
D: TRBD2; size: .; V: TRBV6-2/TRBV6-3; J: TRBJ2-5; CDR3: CASNLAGGIKETQYF; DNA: TGTGCCAGCAATTTAGCGGGGGGGATTAAAGAGACCCAGTACTTC
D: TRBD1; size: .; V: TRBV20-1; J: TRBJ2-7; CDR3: CSAGGGRTGVLEQYF; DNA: TGCAGTGCTGGGGGGGGCCGGACAGGGGTATTGGAGCAGTACTTC
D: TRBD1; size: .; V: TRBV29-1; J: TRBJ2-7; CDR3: CSVGPPAQGKAYNEQYF; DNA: TGCAGCGTTGGCCCCCCTGCACAGGGGAAAGCCTACAATGAGCAGTACTTC
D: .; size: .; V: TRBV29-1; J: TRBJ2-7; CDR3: CSVVSVGQYEQYF; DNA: TGCAGCGTTGTAAGTGTAGGACAGTACGAGCAGTACTTC
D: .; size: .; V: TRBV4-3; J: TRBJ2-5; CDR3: CASSQGRRQETQYF; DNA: TGCGCCAGCAGCCAAGGAAGGAGACAAGAGACCCAGTACTTC
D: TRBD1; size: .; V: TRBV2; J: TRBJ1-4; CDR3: CASNGQEGLNEKLFF; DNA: TGTGCCAGCAATGGACAGGAGGGTCTTAATGAAAAACTGTTTTTT
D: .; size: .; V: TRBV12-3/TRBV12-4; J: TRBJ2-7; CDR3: CASSLTAPGGEQYF; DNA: TGTGCCAGCAGTTTGACGGCCCCTGGGGGTGAGCAGTACTTC
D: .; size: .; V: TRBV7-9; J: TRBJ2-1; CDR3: CASSLEAGTSYNEQFF; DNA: TGTGCCAGCAGCTTAGAGGCGGGCACTTCCTACAATGAGCAGTTCTTC
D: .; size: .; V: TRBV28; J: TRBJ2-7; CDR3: CASRPGRDVSYEQYF; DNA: TGTGCCAGCAGGCCGGGACGGGACGTCTCCTACGAGCAGTACTTC
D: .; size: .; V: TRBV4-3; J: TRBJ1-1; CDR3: CASSQSKTERWDTEAFF; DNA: TGCGCCAGCAGCCAATCTAAGACAGAAAGGTGGGACACTGAAGCTTTCTTT
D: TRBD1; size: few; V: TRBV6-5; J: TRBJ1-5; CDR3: CASSYQGGNQPQHF; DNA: TGTGCCAGCAGTTATCAGGGGGGCAATCAGCCCCAGCATTTT
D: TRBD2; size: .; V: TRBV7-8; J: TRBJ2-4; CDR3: CASSLGLARGEAQYF; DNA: TGTGCCAGCAGCTTAGGCCTCGCTCGGGGGGAGGCCCAGTACTTC
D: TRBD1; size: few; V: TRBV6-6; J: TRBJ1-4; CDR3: CASRTGAEEKLFF; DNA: TGTGCCAGCAGGACAGGGGCAGAAGAAAAACTGTTTTTT
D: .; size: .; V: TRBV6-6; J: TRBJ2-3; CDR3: CATAAGFSTDTQYF; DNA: TGTGCCACCGCGGCGGGGTTTTCCACAGATACGCAGTATTTT
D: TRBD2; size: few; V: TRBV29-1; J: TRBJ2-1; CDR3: CSDLPSGGASEQFF; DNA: TGCAGCGACCTTCCTAGCGGGGGGGCAAGTGAGCAGTTCTTC
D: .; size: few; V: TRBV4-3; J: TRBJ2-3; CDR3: CASSQEGTTSTDTQYF; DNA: TGCGCCAGCAGCCAAGAGGGCACCACTAGCACAGATACGCAGTATTTT
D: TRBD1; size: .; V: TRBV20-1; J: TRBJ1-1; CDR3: CSAVGTAGTEAFF; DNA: TGCAGTGCTGTCGGGACAGCGGGGACTGAAGCTTTCTTT
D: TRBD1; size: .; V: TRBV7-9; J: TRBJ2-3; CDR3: CASSLETGNTDTQYF; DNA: TGTGCCAGCAGCTTAGAGACAGGGAACACAGATACGCAGTATTTT
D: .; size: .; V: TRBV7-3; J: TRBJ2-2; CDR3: CASSLITNTGELFF; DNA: TGTGCCAGCAGCTTAATAACGAACACCGGGGAGCTGTTTTTT
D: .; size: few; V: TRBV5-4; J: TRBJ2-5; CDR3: CASSPQQSSRETQYF; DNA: TGTGCCAGCAGCCCCCAGCAGAGTAGTCGAGAGACCCAGTACTTC
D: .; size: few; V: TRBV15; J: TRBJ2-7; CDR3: CATSGRTGLNYEQYF; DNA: TGTGCCACCAGCGGACGAACGGGACTCAACTACGAGCAGTACTTC
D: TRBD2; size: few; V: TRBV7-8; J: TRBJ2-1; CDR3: CASSATNSGNNEQFF; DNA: TGTGCCAGCAGCGCCACTAATAGCGGGAACAATGAGCAGTTCTTC
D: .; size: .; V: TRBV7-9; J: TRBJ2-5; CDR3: CASSLGTTQQETQYF; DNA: TGTGCCAGCAGCTTAGGGACCACCCAGCAAGAGACCCAGTACTTC
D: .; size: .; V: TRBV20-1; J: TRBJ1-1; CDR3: CSTGTGGTIVTEAFF; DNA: TGCAGTACTGGGACCGGGGGAACAATCGTCACTGAAGCTTTCTTT
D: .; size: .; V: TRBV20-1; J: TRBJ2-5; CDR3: CSARDPRGQETQYF; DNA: TGCAGTGCTAGAGATCCGAGGGGCCAAGAGACCCAGTACTTC
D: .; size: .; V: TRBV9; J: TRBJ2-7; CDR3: CASSVSWGVVSYEQYF; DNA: TGTGCCAGCAGCGTTTCGTGGGGGGTTGTCTCCTACGAGCAGTACTTC
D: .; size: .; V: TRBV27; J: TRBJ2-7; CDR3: CASSPPGRAAYEQYF; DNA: TGTGCCAGCAGTCCCCCCGGCAGGGCGGCCTACGAGCAGTACTTC
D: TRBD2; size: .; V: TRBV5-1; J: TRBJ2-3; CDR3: CASSRTGTSGNTDTQYF; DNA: TGCGCCAGCAGCAGGACCGGGACTAGCGGGAATACAGATACGCAGTATTTT
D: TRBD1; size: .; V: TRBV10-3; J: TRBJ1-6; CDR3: CAHGTGSNSPLHF; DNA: TGTGCCCACGGGACAGGGAGCAATTCACCCCTCCACTTT
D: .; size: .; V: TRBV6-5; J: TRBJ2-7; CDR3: CASSLRRGAYEQYF; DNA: TGTGCCAGCAGTCTCCGCAGGGGAGCCTACGAGCAGTACTTC
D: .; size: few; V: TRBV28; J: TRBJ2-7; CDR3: CASSLSNRIEQYF; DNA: TGTGCCAGCAGTTTAAGTAACAGAATCGAGCAGTACTTC